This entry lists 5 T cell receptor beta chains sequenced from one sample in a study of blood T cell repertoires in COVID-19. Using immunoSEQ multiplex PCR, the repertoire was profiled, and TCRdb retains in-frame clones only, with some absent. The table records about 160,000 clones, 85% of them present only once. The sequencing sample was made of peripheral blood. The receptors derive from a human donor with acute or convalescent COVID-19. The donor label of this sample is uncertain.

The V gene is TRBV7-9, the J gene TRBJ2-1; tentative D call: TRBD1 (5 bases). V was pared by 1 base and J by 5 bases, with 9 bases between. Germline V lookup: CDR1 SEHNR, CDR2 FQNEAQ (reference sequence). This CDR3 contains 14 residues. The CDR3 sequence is CASSLEGFNNEQFF. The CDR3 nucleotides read TGTGCCAGCAGCTTAGAGGGGTTCAACAATGAGCAGTTCTTC.

The CDR3 nucleotides read TGCGCCAGCAGCTTGACCGGAGGGGTCCGGGCCGGGGAGCTGTTTTTT. This codes for CASSLTGGVRAGELFF. The chain uses TRBV5-1 and TRBJ2-2; weak D call: TRBD2 (6 bases). V shed 1 base and J shed 6 bases, with 16 bases lying between them. The CDR3 extends over 16 amino acids. Germline V CDR1 and CDR2: SGHRS, YFSETQ. The variable domain in full, completed from reference TRBV5-1 and TRBJ2-2, reads KAGVTQTPRYLIKTRGQQVTLSCSPISGHRSVSWYQQTPGQGLQFLFEYFSETQRNKGNFPGRFSGRQFSNSRSEMNVSTLELGDSALYLCASSLTGGVRAGELFFGEGSRLTVL.

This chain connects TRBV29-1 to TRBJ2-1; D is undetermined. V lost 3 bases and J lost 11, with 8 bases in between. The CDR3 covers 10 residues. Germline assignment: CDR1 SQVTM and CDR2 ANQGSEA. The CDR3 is CSVDPGKQFF. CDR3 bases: TGCAGCGTTGATCCCGGTAAGCAGTTCTTC.

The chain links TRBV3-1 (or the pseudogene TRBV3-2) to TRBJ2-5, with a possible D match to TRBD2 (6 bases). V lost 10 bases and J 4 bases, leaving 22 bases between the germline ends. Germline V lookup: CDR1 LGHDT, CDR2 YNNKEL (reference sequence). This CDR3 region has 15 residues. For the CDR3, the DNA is TGTGCCACCGCCCGAGGACTACCCATCCCAGAGACCCAGTACTTC. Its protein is CATARGLPIPETQYF.

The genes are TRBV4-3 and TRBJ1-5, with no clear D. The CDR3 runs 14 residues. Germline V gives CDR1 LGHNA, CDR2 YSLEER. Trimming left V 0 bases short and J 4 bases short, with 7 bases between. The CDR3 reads CASSQDNKNQPQHF. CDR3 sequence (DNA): TGCGCCAGCAGCCAAGATAACAAGAATCAGCCCCAGCATTTT.